Below, one TCR beta chain is given with its context. One entry per CDR3 protein, called by TCRdb with MiXCR from the 5' RACE reads. The table includes 49,000 or so distinct CDR3 sequences, 12% detected once. Germline V CDR1 and CDR2: GTSNPN, SVGIG (reference sequence). This CDR3 comprises 15 residues. Trimming removed 7 bases at V and 2 bases at J, with 17 bases between. As for time point: blood at routine non-recurrence follow-up after resection. The sample is drawn from a study of spatial heterogeneity in lung cancer. The sequence derives from a male donor with early-stage non-small cell lung cancer. The sequenced sample was PBMCs, obtained at follow-up. The chain couples TRBV30 to TRBJ2-2; either TRBD1 or TRBD2 may supply D (6 bases each). This chain's CDR3 is CAYRRGRLNTGELFF. CDR3 in DNA: TGTGCCTACCGTAGGGGGAGGCTAAACACCGGGGAGCTGTTTTTT.